Presented here are 3 T cell receptor beta chains from one specimen sequenced in a study of T cells after posttransplantation cyclophosphamide (dated by TCRdb to about 2016). The method was the immunoSEQ multiplex PCR assay. TCRdb stores this immuneACCESS table with in-frame sequences only. Part of the clones is absent; in the studies checked, under half of the shortfall reflects unresolved V genes, and no reason is known for the rest. The table gives over 35,000 clones for this sample, with none occurring only once. Clones ranked in the top ten supply about 2.3% of the sample. The sequenced material came from PBMCs. The receptor source for this set is a middle-aged man in good health, CMV-negative, and a related stem cell transplant donor.

This clone was seen more than once but under ten times. The germline gene is not matched at one end of the junction; a read error may be the cause. The chain combines TRBV11-3 with TRBJ1-3, with D perhaps TRBD1 (6 bases). The CDR3 totals 16 residues. CDR1 is SGHNT and CDR2 is YENEEA in the germline V gene. In DNA form, the CDR3 reads TGTGCCGGCAGCCGCCCTGGGGGCAGCTCTGGAAACACCATATATTTT. Residues: CAGSRPGGSSGNTIYF.

This clone was found many times. The DNA of the CDR3 is TGTGCCAGCAGCTTGGGGGGGACAGCGCCAGGAGATACGCAGTATTTT. Protein sequence: CASSLGGTAPGDTQYF. The chain couples TRBV5-5 to TRBJ2-3, with 7 nucleotides matching TRBD1. The CDR3 sequence is 16 residues long. Trimming took 0 bases from V and 5 from J; bases not matched to a gene: 9. The germline V gene has CDR1 SGHKS and CDR2 YYEKEE (reference sequence). The full variable domain, with the rest looked up from reference TRBV5-5 and TRBJ2-3, is DAGVTQSPTHLIKTRGQQVTLRCSPISGHKSVSWYQQVLGQGPQFIFQYYEKEERGRGNFPDRFSARQFPNYSSELNVNALLLGDSALYLCASSLGGTAPGDTQYFGPGTRLTVL.

This clone was counted many times. J is TRBJ2-3 and V is TRBV19; 8 bases line up with TRBD1. From germline, CDR1 is LNHDA and CDR2 SQIVND (reference sequence). V lost 3 bases to trimming and J lost 4 bases; unmatched junction nucleotides: 6. The CDR3 extends over 15 amino acids. This chain's CDR3 is CASSIMQGASDTQYF. The DNA of the CDR3 is TGTGCCAGTAGTATTATGCAGGGGGCCTCAGATACGCAGTATTTT.